The present entry profiles one T cell receptor beta chain with its context. Trimming cost V 1 base and J 2 bases; bases outside gene matches: 4. Germline loops: CDR1 KGHSH, CDR2 LQKENI. This CDR3 has 15 amino acids. This entry comes from a study of blood T cell repertoires in COVID-19. For the study at large: Some COVID-19 samples were acute and others convalescent; all came from the United States, Italy and Spain. PBMCs, B-cell-depleted T cells, or T cells were the source of the cDNA or gDNA that made up the material.

In the original workflow: By means of reference gene primer amplification, nucleated cell counts were estimated. The assay was immunoSEQ multiplex PCR, and TCRdb's table has in-frame clones only and misses some. The V and J calls and clone size come from that table; D and trimming were worked out from the DNA. The data hold 56,000 or so clones, with 80% to 85% observed a single time. The receptor was isolated from an elderly woman with acute or convalescent COVID-19. J is TRBJ2-5 and V is TRBV18; 7 positions agree with TRBD1. What was sequenced was peripheral blood. This CDR3 is CASSPQGQKQETQYF. The CDR3 nucleotides read TGTGCCAGCTCACCACAGGGACAGAAACAAGAGACCCAGTACTTC.